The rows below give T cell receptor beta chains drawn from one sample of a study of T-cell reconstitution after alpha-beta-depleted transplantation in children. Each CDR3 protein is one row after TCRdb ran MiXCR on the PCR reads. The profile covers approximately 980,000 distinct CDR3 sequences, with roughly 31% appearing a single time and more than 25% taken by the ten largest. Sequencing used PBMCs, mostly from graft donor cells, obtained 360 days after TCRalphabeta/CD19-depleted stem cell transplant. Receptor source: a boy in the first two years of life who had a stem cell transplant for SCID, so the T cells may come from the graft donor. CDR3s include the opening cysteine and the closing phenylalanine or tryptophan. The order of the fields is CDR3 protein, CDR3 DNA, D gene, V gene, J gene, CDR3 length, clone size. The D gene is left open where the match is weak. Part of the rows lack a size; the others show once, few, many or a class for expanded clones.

CDR3 protein: CAISESLLVVVGVEQFF
CDR3 DNA: TGTGCCATCAGTGAGTCTTTATTAGTAGTGGTAGGGGTTGAGCAGTTCTTC
D gene: -
V gene: TRBV10-3
J gene: TRBJ2-1
CDR3 length: 17
clone size: few

CDR3 protein: CASSGRDRGNEQFF
CDR3 DNA: TGTGCCAGCAGTGGCCGCGACAGGGGTAATGAGCAGTTCTTC
D gene: TRBD1
V gene: TRBV27
J gene: TRBJ2-1
CDR3 length: 14
clone size: -

CDR3 protein: CSASGRVVPGELFF
CDR3 DNA: TGCAGTGCTAGTGGCAGGGTTGTCCCCGGGGAGCTGTTTTTT
D gene: -
V gene: TRBV20-1
J gene: TRBJ2-2
CDR3 length: 14
clone size: few

CDR3 protein: CASTLFLGSPLHF
CDR3 DNA: TGCGCCAGCACCCTCTTCTTGGGGTCACCCCTCCACTTT
D gene: -
V gene: TRBV5-1
J gene: TRBJ1-6
CDR3 length: 13
clone size: few

CDR3 protein: CSVATGEEAFF
CDR3 DNA: TGCAGCGTTGCAACAGGGGAGGAAGCTTTCTTT
D gene: TRBD1
V gene: TRBV29-1
J gene: TRBJ1-1
CDR3 length: 11
clone size: -

CDR3 protein: CASMSLAGETQYF
CDR3 DNA: TGTGCCAGCATGTCCCTAGCGGGTGAGACCCAGTACTTC
D gene: TRBD2
V gene: TRBV28
J gene: TRBJ2-5
CDR3 length: 13
clone size: -

CDR3 protein: CASSLFSFLTGELFF
CDR3 DNA: TGTGCCAGCAGCTTATTCTCTTTTCTCACCGGGGAGCTGTTTTTT
D gene: -
V gene: TRBV11-2
J gene: TRBJ2-2
CDR3 length: 15
clone size: -

CDR3 protein: CATSLGLSYEQYF
CDR3 DNA: TGTGCCACCAGCCTTGGGCTTTCCTACGAGCAGTACTTC
D gene: -
V gene: TRBV15
J gene: TRBJ2-7
CDR3 length: 13
clone size: -

CDR3 protein: CASSERLSYSNQPQHF
CDR3 DNA: TGTGCCAGCAGTGAAAGACTATCGTATAGCAATCAGCCCCAGCATTTT
D gene: -
V gene: TRBV2
J gene: TRBJ1-5
CDR3 length: 16
clone size: -

CDR3 protein: CASRMDRGYQETQYF
CDR3 DNA: TGTGCCAGCAGGATGGACAGGGGATACCAAGAGACCCAGTACTTC
D gene: TRBD1
V gene: TRBV27
J gene: TRBJ2-5
CDR3 length: 15
clone size: -

CDR3 protein: CASTSVWLPGQGFSPLHF
CDR3 DNA: TGTGCCAGCACGTCGGTGTGGCTGCCGGGACAGGGTTTCTCACCCCTCCACTTT
D gene: TRBD1
V gene: TRBV2
J gene: TRBJ1-6
CDR3 length: 18
clone size: -

CDR3 protein: CASRSGLAIGETQYF
CDR3 DNA: TGTGCCAGCAGATCGGGACTAGCGATTGGGGAGACCCAGTACTTC
D gene: TRBD2
V gene: TRBV6-2/TRBV6-3
J gene: TRBJ2-5
CDR3 length: 15
clone size: few

CDR3 protein: CASSLQPGTSSYNEQFF
CDR3 DNA: TGTGCCAGCAGTTTACAGCCCGGGACTTCTTCCTACAATGAGCAGTTCTTC
D gene: -
V gene: TRBV12-3/TRBV12-4
J gene: TRBJ2-1
CDR3 length: 17
clone size: -

CDR3 protein: CASSYGPGGNTGELFF
CDR3 DNA: TGTGCCAGCAGTTACGGGCCAGGGGGGAACACCGGGGAGCTGTTTTTT
D gene: TRBD1
V gene: TRBV6-5
J gene: TRBJ2-2
CDR3 length: 16
clone size: -

CDR3 protein: CSVGGTGSYGYTF
CDR3 DNA: TGCAGCGTAGGGGGGACGGGGAGCTATGGCTACACCTTC
D gene: -
V gene: TRBV29-1
J gene: TRBJ1-2
CDR3 length: 13
clone size: once

CDR3 protein: CATSRGSSADTIYF
CDR3 DNA: TGTGCCACCAGCAGAGGCTCATCGGCGGACACCATATATTTT
D gene: -
V gene: TRBV15
J gene: TRBJ1-3
CDR3 length: 14
clone size: -

CDR3 protein: CATSRDGGPGGEQYF
CDR3 DNA: TGTGCCACCAGCAGAGATGGCGGCCCCGGGGGCGAGCAGTACTTC
D gene: -
V gene: TRBV15
J gene: TRBJ2-7
CDR3 length: 15
clone size: -

CDR3 protein: CASRRGESGNTIYF
CDR3 DNA: TGCGCCAGCAGAAGGGGAGAATCTGGAAACACCATATATTTT
D gene: -
V gene: TRBV5-1
J gene: TRBJ1-3
CDR3 length: 14
clone size: few

CDR3 protein: CSATDSRLVPEQFF
CDR3 DNA: TGCAGTGCTACTGATTCACGACTAGTCCCTGAGCAGTTCTTC
D gene: -
V gene: TRBV20-1
J gene: TRBJ2-1
CDR3 length: 14
clone size: -

CDR3 protein: CASTVDGAYTEAFF
CDR3 DNA: TGTGCCAGCACCGTGGACGGCGCTTACACTGAAGCTTTCTTT
D gene: -
V gene: TRBV12-3/TRBV12-4
J gene: TRBJ1-1
CDR3 length: 14
clone size: few

CDR3 protein: CASSSWVEVTAYPTDTQYF
CDR3 DNA: TGTGCCAGCAGCTCTTGGGTGGAAGTGACAGCATACCCCACAGATACGCAGTATTTT
D gene: -
V gene: TRBV28
J gene: TRBJ2-3
CDR3 length: 19
clone size: -

CDR3 protein: CASSLIGNYEQYF
CDR3 DNA: TGCGCCAGCAGCTTGATAGGGAACTACGAGCAGTACTTC
D gene: -
V gene: TRBV5-1
J gene: TRBJ2-7
CDR3 length: 13
clone size: few

CDR3 protein: CSVEVEGKRLFF
CDR3 DNA: TGCAGCGTTGAAGTGGAGGGGAAGCGACTGTTTTTT
D gene: -
V gene: TRBV29-1
J gene: TRBJ1-4
CDR3 length: 12
clone size: few

CDR3 protein: CASSHVNRGRIGGELFF
CDR3 DNA: TGCGCCAGCAGCCATGTAAACAGGGGGCGAATTGGCGGGGAGCTGTTTTTT
D gene: TRBD1
V gene: TRBV4-1
J gene: TRBJ2-2
CDR3 length: 17
clone size: few

CDR3 protein: CASSDRQVARDTQYF
CDR3 DNA: TGTGCCAGCTCAGACAGACAGGTTGCACGTGATACGCAGTATTTT
D gene: -
V gene: TRBV18
J gene: TRBJ2-3
CDR3 length: 15
clone size: -

CDR3 protein: CATSRWGYSGANVLTF
CDR3 DNA: TGTGCCACCAGCAGATGGGGGTACTCTGGGGCCAACGTCCTGACTTTC
D gene: -
V gene: TRBV15
J gene: TRBJ2-6
CDR3 length: 16
clone size: many

CDR3 protein: CSARALVDTQYF
CDR3 DNA: TGCAGTGCTAGAGCCTTGGTGGATACGCAGTATTTT
D gene: -
V gene: TRBV20-1
J gene: TRBJ2-3
CDR3 length: 12
clone size: few

CDR3 protein: CAISQYADTQYF
CDR3 DNA: TGTGCCATCAGTCAATATGCAGATACGCAGTATTTT
D gene: -
V gene: TRBV10-3
J gene: TRBJ2-3
CDR3 length: 12
clone size: few

CDR3 protein: CSVVQENQETQYF
CDR3 DNA: TGCAGCGTCGTACAGGAGAACCAAGAGACCCAGTACTTC
D gene: -
V gene: TRBV29-1
J gene: TRBJ2-5
CDR3 length: 13
clone size: -

CDR3 protein: CSASRQRPEAFF
CDR3 DNA: TGCAGTGCTAGTCGCCAGAGGCCTGAAGCTTTCTTT
D gene: -
V gene: TRBV20-1
J gene: TRBJ1-1
CDR3 length: 12
clone size: few

CDR3 protein: CASSPDGGLVRIFFTEAFF
CDR3 DNA: TGTGCCAGCAGCCCCGATGGGGGGCTTGTAAGGATTTTTTTCACTGAAGCTTTCTTT
D gene: -
V gene: TRBV11-1
J gene: TRBJ1-1
CDR3 length: 19
clone size: -

CDR3 protein: CASSLLSGGGGDEQFF
CDR3 DNA: TGCGCCAGCAGCTTACTAAGCGGGGGTGGTGGCGATGAGCAGTTCTTC
D gene: TRBD2
V gene: TRBV5-1
J gene: TRBJ2-1
CDR3 length: 16
clone size: -

CDR3 protein: CATSAGRTDTQYF
CDR3 DNA: TGTGCCACCTCAGCGGGCCGCACAGATACGCAGTATTTT
D gene: -
V gene: TRBV15
J gene: TRBJ2-3
CDR3 length: 13
clone size: -

CDR3 protein: CASSFHDEQFF
CDR3 DNA: TGTGCCAGCAGTTTTCATGATGAGCAGTTCTTC
D gene: -
V gene: TRBV12-3/TRBV12-4
J gene: TRBJ2-1
CDR3 length: 11
clone size: few

CDR3 protein: CASSLGQTATNEKLFF
CDR3 DNA: TGTGCCAGCAGCTTGGGACAGACTGCAACTAATGAAAAACTGTTTTTT
D gene: -
V gene: TRBV5-6
J gene: TRBJ1-4
CDR3 length: 16
clone size: -

CDR3 protein: CASSVPPQRSGEGSEGNTIYF
CDR3 DNA: TGTGCCAGCAGCGTACCTCCCCAGAGGTCCGGAGAAGGGTCGGAAGGAAACACCATATATTTT
D gene: -
V gene: TRBV9
J gene: TRBJ1-3
CDR3 length: 21
clone size: -